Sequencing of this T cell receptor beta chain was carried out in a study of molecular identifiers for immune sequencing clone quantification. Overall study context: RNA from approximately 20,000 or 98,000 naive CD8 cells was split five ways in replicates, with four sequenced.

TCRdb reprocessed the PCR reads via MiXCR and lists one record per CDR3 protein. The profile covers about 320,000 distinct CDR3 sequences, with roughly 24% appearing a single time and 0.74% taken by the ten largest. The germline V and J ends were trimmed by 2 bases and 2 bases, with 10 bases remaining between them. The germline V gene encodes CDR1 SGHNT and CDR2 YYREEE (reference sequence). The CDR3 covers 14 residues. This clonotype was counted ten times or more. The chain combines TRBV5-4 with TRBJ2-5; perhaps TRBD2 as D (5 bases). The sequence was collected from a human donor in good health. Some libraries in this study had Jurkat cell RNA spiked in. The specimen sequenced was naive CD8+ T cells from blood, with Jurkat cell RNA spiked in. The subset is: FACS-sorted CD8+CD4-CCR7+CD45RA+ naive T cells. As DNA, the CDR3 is TGTGCCAGCAGCTTTAAGGACTTACAAGAGACCCAGTACTTC. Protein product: CASSFKDLQETQYF.